This TCR beta chain came from a study of blood T cell repertoires in COVID-19. About the research overall: The samples span acute and convalescent COVID-19 from the United States, Italy and Spain.

This clone has a handful of counts. Individuals aged about 18 to 100 years were recruited from some 26 US areas. Clinical history as reported by participants underpinned cohort assignment. The germline gives CDR1 MGHDK, CDR2 SYGVNS. This CDR3 has 17 residues. V was shortened by 3 bases and J by 5 bases, with 22 bases between the two germline ends. Source study methods: Using reference gene primer amplification, nucleated cell counts were estimated. Using immunoSEQ multiplex PCR, the repertoire was profiled, and TCRdb retains in-frame clones only, with some absent. V, J and clone size are taken as reported in that table, and D and trimming were inferred from the DNA itself. The sample holds 250,000 or so clones, roughly 81% seen once.

This sequence joins TRBV25-1 and TRBJ2-5, with D maybe TRBD2 (7 bases). The origin of this receptor is a woman in her forties or fifties who had been exposed to COVID-19. Sequenced sample: PBMCs or T cells enriched from blood (not recorded which). The CDR3 loop is CASSDRPQGGARETQYF. The CDR3 DNA follows: TGTGCCAGCAGTGACCGCCCCCAAGGGGGGGCAAGGGAGACCCAGTACTTC.